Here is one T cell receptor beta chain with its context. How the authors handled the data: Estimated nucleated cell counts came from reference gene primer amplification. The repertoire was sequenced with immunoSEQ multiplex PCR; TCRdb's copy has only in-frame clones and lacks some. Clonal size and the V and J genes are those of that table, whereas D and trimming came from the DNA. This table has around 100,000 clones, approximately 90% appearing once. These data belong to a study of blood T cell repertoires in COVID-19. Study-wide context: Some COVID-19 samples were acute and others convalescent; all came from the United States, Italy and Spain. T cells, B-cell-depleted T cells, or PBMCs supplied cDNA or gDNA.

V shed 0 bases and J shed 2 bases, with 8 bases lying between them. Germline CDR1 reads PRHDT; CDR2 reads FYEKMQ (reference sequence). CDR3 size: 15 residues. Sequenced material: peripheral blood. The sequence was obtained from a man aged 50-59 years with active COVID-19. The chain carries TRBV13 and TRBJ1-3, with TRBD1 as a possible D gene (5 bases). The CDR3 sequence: CASSLGATAGNTIYF. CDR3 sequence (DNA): TGTGCCAGCAGCTTAGGCGCGACAGCTGGAAACACCATATATTTT. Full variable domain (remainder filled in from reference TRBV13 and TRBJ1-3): AAGVIQSPRHLIKEKRETATLKCYPIPRHDTVYWYQQGPGQDPQFLISFYEKMQSDKGSIPDRFSAQQFSDYHSELNMSSLELGDSALYFCASSLGATAGNTIYFGEGSWLTVV.